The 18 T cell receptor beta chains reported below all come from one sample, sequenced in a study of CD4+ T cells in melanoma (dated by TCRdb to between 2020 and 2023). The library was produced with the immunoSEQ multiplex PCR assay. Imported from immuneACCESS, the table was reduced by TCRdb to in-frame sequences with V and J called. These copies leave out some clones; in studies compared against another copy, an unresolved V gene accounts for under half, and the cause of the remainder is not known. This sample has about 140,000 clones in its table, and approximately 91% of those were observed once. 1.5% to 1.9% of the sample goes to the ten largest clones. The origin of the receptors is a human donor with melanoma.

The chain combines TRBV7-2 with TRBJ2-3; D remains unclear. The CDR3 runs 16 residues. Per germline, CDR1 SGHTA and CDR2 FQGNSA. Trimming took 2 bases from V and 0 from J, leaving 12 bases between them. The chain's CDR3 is CASSLYNYRSTDTQYF. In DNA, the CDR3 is TGTGCCAGCAGCTTATACAACTACAGAAGCACAGATACGCAGTATTTT.

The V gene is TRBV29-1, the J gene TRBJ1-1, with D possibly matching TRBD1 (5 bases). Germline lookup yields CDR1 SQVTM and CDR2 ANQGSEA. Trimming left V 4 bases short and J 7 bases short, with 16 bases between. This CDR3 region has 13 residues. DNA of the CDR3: TGCAGCGTTGGGCGGGTGCAGGGTTTTGAAGCTTTCTTT. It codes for CSVGRVQGFEAFF.

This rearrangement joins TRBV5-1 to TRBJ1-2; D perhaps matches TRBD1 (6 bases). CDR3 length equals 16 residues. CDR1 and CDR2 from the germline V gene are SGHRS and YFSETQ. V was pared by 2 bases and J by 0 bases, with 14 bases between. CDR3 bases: TGCGCCAGCAGCTTACCAGGGGCTCACTCTAACTATGGCTACACCTTC. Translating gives CASSLPGAHSNYGYTF.

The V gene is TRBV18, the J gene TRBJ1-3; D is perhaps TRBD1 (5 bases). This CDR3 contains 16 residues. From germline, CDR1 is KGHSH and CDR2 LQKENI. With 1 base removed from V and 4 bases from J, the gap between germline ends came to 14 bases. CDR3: CASSPRAGAPGNTIYF. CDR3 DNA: TGTGCCAGCTCACCACGAGCCGGGGCACCCGGAAACACCATATATTTT.

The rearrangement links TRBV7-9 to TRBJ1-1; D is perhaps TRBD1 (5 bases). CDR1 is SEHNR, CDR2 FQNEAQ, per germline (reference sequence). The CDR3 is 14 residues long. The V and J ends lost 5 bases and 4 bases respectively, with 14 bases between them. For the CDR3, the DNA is TGTGCCAGCAGCCCCCCGTGGGGCGGCACTGAAGCTTTCTTT. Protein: CASSPPWGGTEAFF. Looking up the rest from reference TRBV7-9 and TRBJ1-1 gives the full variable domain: DTGVSQNPRHKITKRGQNVTFRCDPISEHNRLYWYRQTLGQGPEFLTYFQNEAQLEKSRLLSDRFSAERPKGSFSTLEIQRTEQGDSAMYLCASSPPWGGTEAFFGQGTRLTVV.

The chain's CDR3 is CASSVTNEKLFF. The CDR3 DNA reads TGTGCCAGTAGTGTGACTAATGAAAAACTGTTTTTT. The chain recombines TRBV19 with TRBJ1-4; D uncertain. Trimming shortened V by 5 bases and J by 2 bases, and 3 bases separated the two germline ends. Germline V gene sequence: CDR1 LNHDA, CDR2 SQIVND (reference sequence). The CDR3 extends over 12 amino acids.

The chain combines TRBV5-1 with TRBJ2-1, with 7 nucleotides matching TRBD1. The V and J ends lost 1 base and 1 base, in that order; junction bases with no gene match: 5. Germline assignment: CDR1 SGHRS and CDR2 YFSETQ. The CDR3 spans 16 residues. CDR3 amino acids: CASSLNGQVSYNEQFF. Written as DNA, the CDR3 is TGCGCCAGCAGCTTGAACGGACAGGTGTCCTACAATGAGCAGTTCTTC.

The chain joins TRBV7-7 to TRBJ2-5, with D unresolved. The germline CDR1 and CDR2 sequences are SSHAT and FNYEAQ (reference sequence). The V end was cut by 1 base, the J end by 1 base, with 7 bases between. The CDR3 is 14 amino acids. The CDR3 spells CASSLGTTQETQYF. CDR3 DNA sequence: TGTGCCAGCAGCTTAGGAACAACCCAAGAGACCCAGTACTTC.

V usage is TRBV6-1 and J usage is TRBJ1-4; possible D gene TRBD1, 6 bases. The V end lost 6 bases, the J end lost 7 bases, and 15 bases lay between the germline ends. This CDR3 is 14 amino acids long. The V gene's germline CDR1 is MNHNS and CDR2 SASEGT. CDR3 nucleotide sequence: TGTGCCAGCAGCGGCAGGGGTTATCGTGAAAAACTGTTTTTT. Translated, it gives CASSGRGYREKLFF.

The CDR3 protein is CASSYSSRLGAFF. CDR3 in DNA: TGTGCCAGCAGTTACTCGAGTAGGCTTGGAGCTTTCTTT. This chain uses TRBV6-5 with TRBJ1-1, with D uncertain. Germline V gene data show CDR1 as MNHEY and CDR2 as SVGAGI. The CDR3 consists of 13 residues. Trimming stripped 0 bases from V and 10 bases from J, with 12 bases between.

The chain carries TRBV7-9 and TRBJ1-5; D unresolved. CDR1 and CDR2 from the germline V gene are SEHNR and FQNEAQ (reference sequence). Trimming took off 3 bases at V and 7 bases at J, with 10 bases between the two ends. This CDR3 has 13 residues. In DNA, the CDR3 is TGTGCCAGCAGCTTGGATGGGGTCCAGCCCCAGCATTTT. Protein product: CASSLDGVQPQHF.

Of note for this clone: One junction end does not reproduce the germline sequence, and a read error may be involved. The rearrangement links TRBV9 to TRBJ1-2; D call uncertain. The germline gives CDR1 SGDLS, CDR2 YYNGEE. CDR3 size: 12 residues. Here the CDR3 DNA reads TGTGCCAGCAGCGATCCTATCCGTGGACCTTCCTTC. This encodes CASSDPIRGPSF. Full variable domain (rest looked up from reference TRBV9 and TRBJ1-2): DSGVTQTPKHLITATGQRVTLRCSPRSGDLSVYWYQQSLDQGLQFLIQYYNGEERAKGNILERFSAQQFPDLHSELNLSSLELGDSALYFCASSDPIRGPSFGSGTRLTVV.

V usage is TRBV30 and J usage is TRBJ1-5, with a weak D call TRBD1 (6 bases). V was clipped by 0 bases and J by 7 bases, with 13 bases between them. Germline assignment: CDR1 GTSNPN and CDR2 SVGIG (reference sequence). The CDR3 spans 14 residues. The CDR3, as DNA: TGTGCCTGGAGTGTTCAAGGGGGAAGACAGCCCCAGCATTTT. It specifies CAWSVQGGRQPQHF.

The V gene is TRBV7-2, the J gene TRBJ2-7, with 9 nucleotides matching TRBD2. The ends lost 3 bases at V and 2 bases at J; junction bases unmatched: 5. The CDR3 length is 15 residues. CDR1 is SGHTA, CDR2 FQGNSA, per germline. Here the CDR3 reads CASSFPSGAPYEQYF. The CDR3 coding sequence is TGTGCCAGCAGCTTCCCTAGCGGGGCCCCCTACGAGCAGTACTTC.

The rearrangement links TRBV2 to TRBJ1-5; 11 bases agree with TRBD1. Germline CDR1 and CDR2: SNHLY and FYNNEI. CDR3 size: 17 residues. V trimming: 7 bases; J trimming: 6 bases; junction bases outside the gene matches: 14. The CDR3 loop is CASTRRADRGQRQPQHF. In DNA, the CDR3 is TGTGCCAGCACCCGCCGGGCGGACAGGGGGCAACGTCAGCCCCAGCATTTT.

CDR3 sequence: CASSQGLGRGTTQYF. The CDR3 DNA follows: TGCGCCAGCAGCCAAGGTTTGGGCAGGGGGACTACGCAGTATTTT. J is TRBJ2-3 and V is TRBV4-1; TRBD1 agrees at 7 bases. V shed 1 base, J shed 8 bases, and the junction held 9 bases outside the gene matches. Germline V gives CDR1 MGHRA, CDR2 YSYEKL. This CDR3 is 15 amino acids long.

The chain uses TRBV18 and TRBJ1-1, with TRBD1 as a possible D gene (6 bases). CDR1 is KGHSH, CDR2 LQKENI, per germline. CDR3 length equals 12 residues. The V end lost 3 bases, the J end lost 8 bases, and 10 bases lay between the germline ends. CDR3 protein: CASSPRDREAFF. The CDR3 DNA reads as TGTGCCAGCTCACCGAGAGACAGGGAAGCTTTCTTT. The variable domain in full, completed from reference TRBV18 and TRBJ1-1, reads NAGVMQNPRHLVRRRGQEARLRCSPMKGHSHVYWYRQLPEEGLKFMVYLQKENIIDESGMPKERFSAEFPKEGPSILRIQQVVRGDSAAYFCASSPRDREAFFGQGTRLTVV.

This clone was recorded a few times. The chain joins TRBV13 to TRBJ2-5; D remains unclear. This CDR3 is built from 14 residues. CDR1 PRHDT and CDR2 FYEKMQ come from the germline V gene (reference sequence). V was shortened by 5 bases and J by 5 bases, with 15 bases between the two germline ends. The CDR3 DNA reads TGTGCCAGCAGCCCGTGGTTGAGTCGCGAGACCCAGTACTTC. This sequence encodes CASSPWLSRETQYF.